Sequencing of this T cell receptor (beta chain) was carried out in a study of cytomegalovirus exposure and HLA in healthy donors. Study findings and constraints: Rarity marked most TCR sequences, yet some public TCRs occurred in many donors.

Regarding this clone: Its cognate antigen is unknown.

Primers included in the PCR were 60 Vbeta and 13 Jbeta primers. The data were produced by immunoSEQ multiplex PCR, yet TCRdb's version contains in-frame clones alone and is incomplete. The repertoire holds approximately 140,000 clones, with roughly four fifths as singletons. The germline V gene encodes CDR1 GTSNPN and CDR2 SVGIG (reference sequence). Trimming pared 3 bases from V and 9 bases from J, leaving 15 bases between. The CDR3 contains 14 residues. The chain carries TRBV30 and TRBJ1-6, with D possibly TRBD1 on 5 matching bases. The sequence came from an older woman in good health and CMV-seronegative. The sample was PBMCs. CDR3 DNA: TGTGCCTGGAGGTCAGGGTATCAGGGTTCACCCCTCCACTTT. This translates into CAWRSGYQGSPLHF.